Each of the 30 T cell receptor beta chains below was sequenced from the same sample in a study of T-cell memory formation after mild COVID-19. One entry per CDR3 protein, called by TCRdb with MiXCR from the 5' RACE reads. The table shows about 350,000 distinct CDR3 sequences, with approximately 22% occurring only once. The sequencing sample was made of PBMCs or a T cell subset sorted from them (not recorded which). The receptor set was obtained from a man younger than 35 who had mild COVID-19 (a few samples of this study predate the infection). Cell type and time point are not known.

CDR3 residues: CASRPGLAGVTGELFF. CDR3 DNA: TGTGCCAGCAGACCGGGACTAGCGGGGGTCACCGGGGAGCTGTTTTTT. This chain uses TRBV6-2 or TRBV6-3 with TRBJ2-2; 14 bases fit TRBD2. The V gene's germline CDR1 is MNHEY and CDR2 SVGEGT. After removal of 6 bases from V and 4 bases from J, the junction contained 4 bases not matched to a gene. The CDR3 contains 16 residues.

The V gene is TRBV4-2, the J gene TRBJ1-1; the D is unclear. CDR3 size: 14 residues. V was cut by 1 base and J by 2 bases, with 8 bases left in between. The germline gives CDR1 LGHNA, CDR2 YNFKEQ. The CDR3 here is CASSQGTINTEAFF. The DNA of the CDR3 is TGTGCCAGCAGCCAAGGGACGATAAACACTGAAGCTTTCTTT.

This clonotype was seen only a few times. CDR3 protein: CASSLVARFTGELFF. CDR3 sequence (DNA): TGCGCCAGCAGCTTGGTAGCCAGATTCACCGGGGAGCTGTTTTTT. V gene TRBV5-1 combines with J gene TRBJ2-2, with D unclear. The V end lost 0 bases, the J end lost 4 bases, and 10 bases lay between the germline ends. The CDR3 covers 15 residues. The germline V gene encodes CDR1 SGHRS and CDR2 YFSETQ.

The rearrangement links TRBV7-8 to TRBJ1-2; possible D gene TRBD1, 5 bases. CDR3 size: 16 residues. The germline V gene encodes CDR1 SGHVS and CDR2 FQNEAQ. V was clipped by 5 bases and J by 4 bases, with 20 bases between them. CDR3 amino acids: CASSRDRASIPYGYTF. The CDR3 nucleotides are TGTGCCAGCAGCCGGGACCGGGCCTCCATCCCCTATGGCTACACCTTC.

The chain is built from TRBV5-1 and TRBJ2-2, with 7 bases matching TRBD1. With V trimmed by 6 bases and J by 0 bases, 5 bases remained unmatched. This CDR3 has 15 amino acids. Germline CDR1 and CDR2: SGHRS and YFSETQ. The CDR3 DNA sequence: TGCGCCAGCATCGAAGGGACAGCGAACACCGGGGAGCTGTTTTTT. Its protein product is CASIEGTANTGELFF.

This clonotype was seen more than once but under ten times. V and J are TRBV7-6 and TRBJ2-5, with a possible D match to TRBD1 (5 bases). Germline V lookup: CDR1 SGHVS, CDR2 FNYEAQ. The CDR3 length is 12 residues. With 9 bases removed from V and 3 bases from J, the gap between germline ends came to 11 bases. The DNA for the CDR3 is TGTGCCAGTTTCCAAGGGGAAGAGACCCAGTACTTC. Its translation is CASFQGEETQYF.

The chain uses TRBV7-2 and TRBJ1-1; no clear D. V was shortened by 5 bases and J by 5 bases, with 15 bases between the two germline ends. This CDR3 contains 14 residues. The V gene's germline CDR1 is SGHTA and CDR2 FQGNSA. The CDR3: CASSREVSVTEAFF. The CDR3, as DNA: TGTGCCAGCAGCCGCGAGGTTTCAGTGACTGAAGCTTTCTTT.

This clonotype came up a few times. The J gene is TRBJ1-4, the V gene TRBV7-9; D is ambiguous. The CDR3 contains 11 residues. Trimming removed 7 bases at V and 8 bases at J, with 8 bases between. The germline CDR1 and CDR2 sequences are SEHNR and FQNEAQ (reference sequence). CDR3 sequence (DNA): TGTGCCAGCACCCTGGGGGAAAAACTGTTTTTT. This translates into CASTLGEKLFF.

The J gene is TRBJ2-3, the V gene TRBV4-1; TRBD1 agrees at 7 bases. With V trimmed by 1 base and J by 8 bases, 12 bases remained unmatched. This CDR3 spans 16 amino acids. Germline CDR1 and CDR2: MGHRA and YSYEKL. DNA of the CDR3: TGCGCCAGCAGCCAAGCCGCCTGGACAGGCTTAGGTACGCAGTATTTT. Translating it yields CASSQAAWTGLGTQYF.

The genes are TRBV5-1 and TRBJ1-3; D is uncertain. Trimming stripped 2 bases from V and 0 bases from J, with 15 bases between. The CDR3 consists of 17 residues. Germline CDR1 is SGHRS and CDR2 is YFSETQ. Here the CDR3 DNA reads TGCGCCAGCAGCTTCGCAACAAGGGCCCTCTCTGGAAACACCATATATTTT. It codes for CASSFATRALSGNTIYF.

This clonotype was observed a handful of times. Compared with germline, one end of the junction differs, possibly owing to a read error. This rearrangement joins TRBV5-1 to TRBJ2-2, with D maybe TRBD2 (5 bases). The CDR3 is made up of 14 amino acids. CDR1 and CDR2 (germline): SGHRS, YFSETQ. CDR3 nucleotides: TGCGCCAGCAGTTTGGGAGAACGTACCGGGGAGCTGTTTTTT. Translation gives CASSLGERTGELFF.

V gene TRBV15 combines with J gene TRBJ2-3, with TRBD1 as a possible D gene (6 bases). The germline V gene has CDR1 LNHNV and CDR2 YYDKDF (reference sequence). The CDR3 has 15 residues. Trimming shortened V by 1 base and J by 1 base, and 9 bases separated the two germline ends. CDR3 region: CATSRGGGGTDTQYF. The CDR3 DNA sequence: TGTGCCACCAGCAGAGGTGGGGGCGGCACAGATACGCAGTATTTT.

The genes are TRBV28 and TRBJ2-5; 7 nucleotides agree with TRBD1. From germline, CDR1 is MDHEN and CDR2 SYDVKM. The CDR3 spans 17 residues. V lost 6 bases, J lost 5 bases, and 18 bases stayed unmatched. The CDR3 region has the DNA TGTGCCAGCAGCCAACTGGAAAACAGGGGCCTGAAGGAGACCCAGTACTTC. Translating it yields CASSQLENRGLKETQYF.

This clonotype appeared a few times. J is TRBJ1-1 and V is TRBV6-5; D is unclear. CDR3 length equals 13 residues. From germline, CDR1 is MNHEY and CDR2 SVGAGI. The V and J ends lost 2 bases and 4 bases respectively, with 8 bases between them. The CDR3 here is CASSYGLATEAFF. The CDR3 DNA reads TGTGCCAGCAGTTACGGGTTGGCCACTGAAGCTTTCTTT.

This clonotype has only a few counts. The chain uses TRBV6-2 or TRBV6-3 and TRBJ1-2; 8 bases agree with TRBD1. The CDR3 has 15 amino acids. V lost 5 bases, J lost 3 bases, and 8 bases stayed unmatched. From germline, CDR1 is MNHEY and CDR2 SVGEGT. The DNA for the CDR3 is TGTGCCAGCAGTGCCTGGGGCAGGGGGCACTATGGCTACACCTTC. Its translation is CASSAWGRGHYGYTF.

This clonotype appeared a few times. V gene TRBV20-1 combines with J gene TRBJ2-7; a weak D match, TRBD2 (5 bases). The ends were cut back, 3 bases at V and 0 bases at J, with 12 bases in the middle. Per the germline V gene, CDR1 is DFQATT and CDR2 is SNEGSKA (reference sequence). The CDR3 has 14 residues. Here the CDR3 DNA reads TGCAGTGCTAGCCTCCCGGGGAGCTCCTACGAGCAGTACGTC. This translates into CSASLPGSSYEQYV.

The genes are TRBV12-3 or TRBV12-4 and TRBJ2-7, with 9 bases matching TRBD1. The CDR3 consists of 14 residues. With V trimmed by 6 bases and J by 6 bases, 9 bases remained unmatched. The CDR3 DNA sequence: TGTGCCAGCAGCCCCTACAGGGGGCTGGGCGAGCAGTACTTC. This gives the protein CASSPYRGLGEQYF.

The V gene is TRBV20-1, the J gene TRBJ2-5; TRBD2 matches at 7 bases. CDR3 length: 13 residues. In germline, CDR1 is DFQATT, CDR2 SNEGSKA (reference sequence). CDR3 residues: CGKSLAGVETQYF. CDR3 nucleotides: TGCGGAAAGAGCCTGGCGGGGGTGGAGACCCAGTACTTC.

This clonotype appeared many times. The V gene is TRBV20-1, the J gene TRBJ1-1, with D unresolved. The V and J ends lost 4 bases and 1 base respectively, with 7 bases between them. Germline assignment: CDR1 DFQATT and CDR2 SNEGSKA (reference sequence). This CDR3 comprises 12 residues. The CDR3 region is CSAIPGNTEAFF. CDR3 coding DNA: TGCAGTGCTATTCCGGGGAACACTGAAGCTTTCTTT.

This clonotype was observed a handful of times. V usage is TRBV20-1 and J usage is TRBJ1-2; 7 bases align to TRBD1. Trimming cost V 6 bases and J 8 bases; bases outside gene matches: 18. CDR1 DFQATT and CDR2 SNEGSKA come from the germline V gene (reference sequence). The CDR3 is 15 residues long. CDR3: CSAGTGAQGLGGYTF. The CDR3 DNA follows: TGCAGTGCCGGAACCGGCGCACAGGGGCTCGGCGGCTACACCTTC.

This clonotype was picked up many times. This chain joins TRBV9 and TRBJ2-3; D unclear. This CDR3 contains 13 residues. Trimming shortened V by 4 bases and J by 6 bases, and 12 bases separated the two germline ends. From germline, CDR1 is SGDLS and CDR2 YYNGEE. This CDR3 is CASSPGGLDTQYF. The CDR3 region has the DNA TGTGCCAGCAGCCCAGGTGGGCTGGATACGCAGTATTTT. The entire variable domain, with the rest obtained from reference TRBV9 and TRBJ2-3, is as follows: DSGVTQTPKHLITATGQRVTLRCSPRSGDLSVYWYQQSLDQGLQFLIQYYNGEERAKGNILERFSAQQFPDLHSELNLSSLELGDSALYFCASSPGGLDTQYFGPGTRLTVL.

This clonotype was seen a few times. This sequence joins TRBV12-3 or TRBV12-4 and TRBJ1-2; D is ambiguous. Trimming cost V 3 bases and J 4 bases, with 6 bases left between them. The CDR3 loop spans 12 amino acids. CDR3 nucleotide sequence: TGTGCCAGCAGTTTCTCCCTCTATGGCTACACCTTC. Its translation: CASSFSLYGYTF.

V usage is TRBV5-5 and J usage is TRBJ2-2; 15 bases are a match to TRBD2. V lost 6 bases to trimming and J lost 4 bases; unmatched junction nucleotides: 10. Germline CDR1 SGHKS, CDR2 YYEKEE (reference sequence). The CDR3 has 18 residues. The DNA of the CDR3 is TGTGCCAGCACTAGGCGGACTAGCGGGGGGGCTGGCACCGGGGAGCTGTTTTTT. Protein: CASTRRTSGGAGTGELFF.

This chain joins TRBV7-9 and TRBJ2-2; a weak D match, TRBD1 (6 bases). Germline-derived CDR1 and CDR2 are SEHNR and FQNEAQ (reference sequence). The germline V and J ends were trimmed by 4 bases and 6 bases, with 15 bases remaining between them. CDR3 length equals 15 residues. CDR3 sequence: CASSSLSQGPGELFF. CDR3 bases: TGTGCCAGCAGCTCTCTATCACAGGGTCCCGGGGAGCTGTTTTTT. Supplemented by reference TRBV7-9 and TRBJ2-2, the full variable domain reads DTGVSQNPRHKITKRGQNVTFRCDPISEHNRLYWYRQTLGQGPEFLTYFQNEAQLEKSRLLSDRFSAERPKGSFSTLEIQRTEQGDSAMYLCASSSLSQGPGELFFGEGSRLTVL.

This clonotype has a handful of counts. The rearrangement uses TRBV18 and TRBJ1-5, with TRBD1 matching over 8 bases. CDR3 length: 15 residues. CDR1 and CDR2 from the germline V gene are KGHSH and LQKENI. Unmatched junction bases numbered 2, after V lost 0 bases and J lost 4 bases. As DNA, the CDR3 is TGTGCCAGCTCACCACCGGGACAGGCAAATCAGCCCCAGCATTTT. It codes for CASSPPGQANQPQHF.

The chain couples TRBV12-3 or TRBV12-4 to TRBJ2-1, with 7 positions matching TRBD2. With V trimmed by 3 bases and J by 0 bases, 29 bases remained unmatched. CDR3 length equals 24 residues. The CDR3 is CASSLRGLGQDFVSLSISYNEQFF. The CDR3 DNA is TGTGCCAGCAGTTTGCGGGGGTTGGGGCAGGACTTCGTCTCCCTTTCGATCTCCTACAATGAGCAGTTCTTC.

This clonotype was picked up many times. The chain recombines TRBV5-1 with TRBJ2-3; possible D gene TRBD2, 5 bases. The CDR3 has 14 amino acids. The V end lost 0 bases, the J end lost 6 bases, and 11 bases lay between the germline ends. CDR1 is SGHRS, CDR2 YFSETQ, per germline. The CDR3 loop reads CASSLETGKDTQYF. In DNA, the CDR3 is TGCGCCAGCAGCTTGGAAACGGGGAAGGATACGCAGTATTTT.

The chain combines TRBV2 with TRBJ2-2, with D maybe TRBD1 (5 bases). The CDR3 runs 14 residues. Trimming shortened V by 6 bases and J by 3 bases, and 11 bases separated the two germline ends. Germline V gene data show CDR1 as SNHLY and CDR2 as FYNNEI. In DNA, the CDR3 is TGTGCCAGCAGCGGCCCGACAGACACCGGGGAGCTGTTTTTT. This gives the protein CASSGPTDTGELFF.

V usage is TRBV29-1 and J usage is TRBJ2-5, with TRBD2 matching over 12 bases. Germline CDR1 is SQVTM and CDR2 is ANQGSEA. The V segment lost 4 bases and the J segment 4 bases; nucleotides outside the gene matches: 4. CDR3 length: 14 amino acids. The CDR3 DNA reads TGCAGCGTTGTACTAGCGGGGGGCAGAGAGACCCAGTACTTC. Translating it yields CSVVLAGGRETQYF.

The chain joins TRBV27 to TRBJ1-2; possibly TRBD1 for D (6 bases). Trimming pared 7 bases from V and 3 bases from J, leaving 18 bases between. This CDR3 region has 15 residues. In germline, CDR1 is MNHEY, CDR2 SMNVEV (reference sequence). CDR3: CASTSTGPGDYGYTF. Here the CDR3 DNA reads TGTGCCAGCACATCGACAGGTCCTGGTGACTATGGCTACACCTTC.